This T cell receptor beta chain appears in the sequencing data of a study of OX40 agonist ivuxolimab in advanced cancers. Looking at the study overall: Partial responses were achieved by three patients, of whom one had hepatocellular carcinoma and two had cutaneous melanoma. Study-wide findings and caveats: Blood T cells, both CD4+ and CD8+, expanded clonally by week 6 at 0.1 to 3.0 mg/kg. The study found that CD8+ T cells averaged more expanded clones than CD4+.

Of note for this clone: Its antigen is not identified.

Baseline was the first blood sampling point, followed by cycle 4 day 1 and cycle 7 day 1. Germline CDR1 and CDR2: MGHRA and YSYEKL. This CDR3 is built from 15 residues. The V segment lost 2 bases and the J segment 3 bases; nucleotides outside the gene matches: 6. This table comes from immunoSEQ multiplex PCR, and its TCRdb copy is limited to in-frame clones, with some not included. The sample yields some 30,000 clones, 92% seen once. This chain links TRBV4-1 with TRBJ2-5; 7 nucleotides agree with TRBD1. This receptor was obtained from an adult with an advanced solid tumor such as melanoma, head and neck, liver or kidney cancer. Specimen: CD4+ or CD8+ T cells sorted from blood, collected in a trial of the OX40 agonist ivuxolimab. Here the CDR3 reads CASSQLGQDEETQYF. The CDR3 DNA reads TGCGCCAGCAGCCAACTCGGACAGGACGAAGAGACCCAGTACTTC.